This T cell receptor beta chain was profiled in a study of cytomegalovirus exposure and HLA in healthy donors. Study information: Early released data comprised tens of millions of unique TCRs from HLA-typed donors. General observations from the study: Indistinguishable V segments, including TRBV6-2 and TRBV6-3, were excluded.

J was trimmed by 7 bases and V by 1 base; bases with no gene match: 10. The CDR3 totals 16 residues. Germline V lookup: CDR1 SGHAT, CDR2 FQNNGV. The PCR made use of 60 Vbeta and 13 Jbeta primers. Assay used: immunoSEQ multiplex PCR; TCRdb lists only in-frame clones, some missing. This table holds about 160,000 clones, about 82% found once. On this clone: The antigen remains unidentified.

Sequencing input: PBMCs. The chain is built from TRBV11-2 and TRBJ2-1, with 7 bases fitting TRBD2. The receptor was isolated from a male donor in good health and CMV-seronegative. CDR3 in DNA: TGTGCCAGCAGCTTAGTGCCCAGCGGGGTGACTAATGAGCAGTTCTTC. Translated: CASSLVPSGVTNEQFF.